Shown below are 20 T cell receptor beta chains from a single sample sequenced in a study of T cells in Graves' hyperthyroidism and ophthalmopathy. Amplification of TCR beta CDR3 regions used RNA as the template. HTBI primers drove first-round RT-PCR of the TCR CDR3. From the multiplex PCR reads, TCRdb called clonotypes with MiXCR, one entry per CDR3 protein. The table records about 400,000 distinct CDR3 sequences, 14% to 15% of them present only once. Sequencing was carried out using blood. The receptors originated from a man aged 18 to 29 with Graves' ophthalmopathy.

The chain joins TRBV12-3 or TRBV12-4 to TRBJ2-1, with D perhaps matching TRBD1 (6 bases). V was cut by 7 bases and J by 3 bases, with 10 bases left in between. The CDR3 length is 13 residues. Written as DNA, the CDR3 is TGTGCCAGCACCTGGACAGTCTACAATGAGCAGTTCTTC. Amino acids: CASTWTVYNEQFF.

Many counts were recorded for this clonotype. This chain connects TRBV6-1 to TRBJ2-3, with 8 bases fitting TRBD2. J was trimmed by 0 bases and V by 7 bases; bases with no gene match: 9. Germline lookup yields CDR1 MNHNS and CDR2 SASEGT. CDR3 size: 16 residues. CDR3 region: CASTKEVAGSTDTQYF. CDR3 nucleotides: TGTGCCAGCACCAAAGAAGTAGCGGGGAGCACAGATACGCAGTATTTT.

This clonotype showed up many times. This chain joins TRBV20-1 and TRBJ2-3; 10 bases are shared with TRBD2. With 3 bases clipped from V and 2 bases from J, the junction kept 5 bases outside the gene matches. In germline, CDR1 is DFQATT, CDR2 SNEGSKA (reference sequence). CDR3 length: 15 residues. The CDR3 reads CSASSLAGDTDTQYF. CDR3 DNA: TGCAGTGCTAGCAGCCTAGCGGGGGACACAGATACGCAGTATTTT.

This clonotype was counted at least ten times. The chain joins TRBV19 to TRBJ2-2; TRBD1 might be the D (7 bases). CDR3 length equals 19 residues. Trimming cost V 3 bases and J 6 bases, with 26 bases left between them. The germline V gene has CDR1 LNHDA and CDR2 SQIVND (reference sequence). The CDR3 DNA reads TGTGCCAGTAGTATGGTGGAGGGGGCGCGCTCGTCATGGGCCGGGGAGCTGTTTTTT. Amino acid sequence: CASSMVEGARSSWAGELFF.

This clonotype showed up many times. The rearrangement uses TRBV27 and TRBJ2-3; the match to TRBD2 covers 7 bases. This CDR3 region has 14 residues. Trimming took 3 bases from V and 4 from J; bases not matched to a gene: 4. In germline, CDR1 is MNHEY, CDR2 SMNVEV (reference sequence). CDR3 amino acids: CASSFSGTADTQYF. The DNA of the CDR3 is TGTGCCAGCAGTTTCAGCGGGACGGCAGATACGCAGTATTTT.

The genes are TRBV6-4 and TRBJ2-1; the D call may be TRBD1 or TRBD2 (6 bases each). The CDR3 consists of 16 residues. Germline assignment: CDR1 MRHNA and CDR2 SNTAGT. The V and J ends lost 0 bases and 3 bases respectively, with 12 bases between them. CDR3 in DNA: TGTGCCAGCAGTGACTCGAAACGGGGGCTCTACAATGAGCAGTTCTTC. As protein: CASSDSKRGLYNEQFF.

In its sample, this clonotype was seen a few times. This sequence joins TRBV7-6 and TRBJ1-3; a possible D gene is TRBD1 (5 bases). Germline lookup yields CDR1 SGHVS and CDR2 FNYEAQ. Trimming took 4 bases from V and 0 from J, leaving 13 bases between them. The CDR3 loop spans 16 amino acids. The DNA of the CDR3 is TGTGCCAGCAGCTCGCAGGGTAGGGCCTCTGGAAACACCATATATTTT. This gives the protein CASSSQGRASGNTIYF.

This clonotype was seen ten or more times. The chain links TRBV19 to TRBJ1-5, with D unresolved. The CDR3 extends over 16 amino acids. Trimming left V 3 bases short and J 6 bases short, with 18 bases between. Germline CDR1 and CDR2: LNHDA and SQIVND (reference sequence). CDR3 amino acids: CASSIEGSTSRQPQHF. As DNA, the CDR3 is TGTGCCAGTAGTATTGAGGGCAGCACATCCCGTCAGCCCCAGCATTTT.

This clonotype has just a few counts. The CDR3 coding sequence is TGTGCCAGCAGCCGGCTCTTAGATGAAAAACTGTTTTTT. Amino acids: CASSRLLDEKLFF. This chain joins TRBV3-1 and TRBJ1-4; D gene uncertain. V gave up 4 bases and J gave up 6 bases, with 9 bases separating them. The CDR3 runs 13 residues. The V gene's germline CDR1 is LGHDT and CDR2 YNNKEL (reference sequence). Together with reference TRBV3-1 and TRBJ1-4, the CDR3 gives the full variable domain: DTAVSQTPKYLVTQMGNDKSIKCEQNLGHDTMYWYKQDSKKFLKIMFSYNNKELIINETVPNRFSPKSPDKAHLNLHINSLELGDSAVYFCASSRLLDEKLFFGSGTQLSVL.

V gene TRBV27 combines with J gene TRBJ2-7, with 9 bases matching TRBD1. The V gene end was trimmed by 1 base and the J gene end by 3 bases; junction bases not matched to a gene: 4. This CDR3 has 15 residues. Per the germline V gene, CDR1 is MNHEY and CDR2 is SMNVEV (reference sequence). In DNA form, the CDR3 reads TGTGCCAGCAGTTTATTGACAGGGGGGCTCTACGAGCAGTACTTC. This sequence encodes CASSLLTGGLYEQYF.

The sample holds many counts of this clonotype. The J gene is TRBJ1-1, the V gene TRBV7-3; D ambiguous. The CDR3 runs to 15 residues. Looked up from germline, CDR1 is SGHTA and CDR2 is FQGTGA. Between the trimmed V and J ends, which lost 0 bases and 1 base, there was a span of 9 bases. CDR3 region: CASSLTPGGNTEAFF. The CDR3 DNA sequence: TGTGCCAGCAGCTTAACCCCAGGCGGGAACACTGAAGCTTTCTTT.

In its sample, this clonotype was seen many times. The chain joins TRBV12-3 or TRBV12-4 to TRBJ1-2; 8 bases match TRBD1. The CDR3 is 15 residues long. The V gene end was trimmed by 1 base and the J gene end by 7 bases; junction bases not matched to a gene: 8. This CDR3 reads CASSLVQGGHGGYTF. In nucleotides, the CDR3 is TGTGCCAGCAGTTTAGTACAGGGGGGTCATGGTGGCTACACCTTC.

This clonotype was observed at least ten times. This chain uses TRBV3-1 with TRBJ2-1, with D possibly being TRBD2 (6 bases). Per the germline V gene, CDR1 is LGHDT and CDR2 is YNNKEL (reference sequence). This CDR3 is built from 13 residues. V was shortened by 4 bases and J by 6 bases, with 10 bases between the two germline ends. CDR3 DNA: TGTGCCAGCAGCCGCTCACTAGCCAATGAGCAGTTCTTC. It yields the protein CASSRSLANEQFF.

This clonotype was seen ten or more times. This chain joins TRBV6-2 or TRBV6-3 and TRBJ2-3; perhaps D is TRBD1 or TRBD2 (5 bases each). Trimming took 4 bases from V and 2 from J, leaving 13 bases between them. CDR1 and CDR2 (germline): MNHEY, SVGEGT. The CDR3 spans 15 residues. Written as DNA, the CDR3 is TGTGCCAGCAGTTCCCCGGGACCAACCACAGATACGCAGTATTTT. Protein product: CASSSPGPTTDTQYF.

The CDR3 DNA is TGTGCCAGCAGTAAAAGATTACAGGGCTCCACTGGGGCCAACGTCCTGACTTTC. Protein: CASSKRLQGSTGANVLTF. The V gene is TRBV6-1, the J gene TRBJ2-6; TRBD1 is a possible D gene (6 bases). Trimming pared 5 bases from V and 2 bases from J, leaving 19 bases between. CDR3 size: 18 residues. Germline values: CDR1 MNHNS, CDR2 SASEGT.

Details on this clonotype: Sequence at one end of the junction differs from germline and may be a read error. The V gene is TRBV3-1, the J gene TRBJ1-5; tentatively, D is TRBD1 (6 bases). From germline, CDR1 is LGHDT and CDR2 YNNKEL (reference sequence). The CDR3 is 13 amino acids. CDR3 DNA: TGTGCCAGCAGCCAGACAGGAAATCAGCCCCGGCATTTT. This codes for CASSQTGNQPRHF. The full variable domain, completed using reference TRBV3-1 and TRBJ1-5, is DTAVSQTPKYLVTQMGNDKSIKCEQNLGHDTMYWYKQDSKKFLKIMFSYNNKELIINETVPNRFSPKSPDKAHLNLHINSLELGDSAVYFCASSQTGNQPRHFGDGTRLSIL.

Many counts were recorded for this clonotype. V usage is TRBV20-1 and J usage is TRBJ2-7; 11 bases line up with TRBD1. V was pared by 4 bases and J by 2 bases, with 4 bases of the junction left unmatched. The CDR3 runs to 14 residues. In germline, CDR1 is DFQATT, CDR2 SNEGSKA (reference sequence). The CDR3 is CSANRDRGTYEQYF. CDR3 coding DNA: TGCAGTGCTAACCGGGACAGGGGGACCTACGAGCAGTACTTC.

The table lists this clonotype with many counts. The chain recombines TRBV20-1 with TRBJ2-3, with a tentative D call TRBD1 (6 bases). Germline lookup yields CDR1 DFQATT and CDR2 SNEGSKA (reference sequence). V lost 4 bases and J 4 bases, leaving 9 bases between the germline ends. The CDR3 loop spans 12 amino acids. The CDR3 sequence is CSAIQGPDTQYF. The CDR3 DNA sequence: TGCAGTGCTATACAGGGTCCAGATACGCAGTATTTT.

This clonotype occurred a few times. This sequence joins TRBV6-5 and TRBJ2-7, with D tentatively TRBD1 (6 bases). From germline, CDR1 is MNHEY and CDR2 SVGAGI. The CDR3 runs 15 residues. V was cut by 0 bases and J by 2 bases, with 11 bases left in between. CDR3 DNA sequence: TGTGCCAGCAGTTACTCGATAGCAGGGGCCTACGAGCAGTACTTC. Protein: CASSYSIAGAYEQYF.

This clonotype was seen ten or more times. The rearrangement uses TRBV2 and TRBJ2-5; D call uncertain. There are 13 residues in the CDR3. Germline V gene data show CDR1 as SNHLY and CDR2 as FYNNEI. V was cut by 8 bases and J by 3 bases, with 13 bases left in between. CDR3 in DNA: TGTGCCAGCTCGCCCCCCTTAGAAGAGACCCAGTACTTC. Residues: CASSPPLEETQYF.